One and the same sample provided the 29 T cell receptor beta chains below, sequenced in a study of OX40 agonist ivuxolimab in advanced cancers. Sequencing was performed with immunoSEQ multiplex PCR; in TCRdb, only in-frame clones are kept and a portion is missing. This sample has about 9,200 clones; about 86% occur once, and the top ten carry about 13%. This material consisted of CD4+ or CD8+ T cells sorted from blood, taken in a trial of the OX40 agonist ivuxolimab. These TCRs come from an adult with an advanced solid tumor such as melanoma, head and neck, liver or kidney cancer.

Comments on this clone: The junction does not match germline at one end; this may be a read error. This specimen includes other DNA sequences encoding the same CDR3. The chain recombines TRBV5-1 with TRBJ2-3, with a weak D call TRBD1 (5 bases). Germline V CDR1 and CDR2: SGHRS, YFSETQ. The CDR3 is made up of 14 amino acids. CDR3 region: CASSLDTETDTQYF. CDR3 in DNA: TGCGCCAGCAGTTTGGACACGGAAACAGATACGCAGTATTTT.

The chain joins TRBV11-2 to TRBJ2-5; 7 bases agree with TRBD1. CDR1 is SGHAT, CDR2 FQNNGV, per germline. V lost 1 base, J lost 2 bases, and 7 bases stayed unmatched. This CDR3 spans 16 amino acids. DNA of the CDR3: TGTGCCAGCAGCTTAGTGGACAGGCAGGTTCAAGAGACCCAGTACTTC. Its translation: CASSLVDRQVQETQYF.

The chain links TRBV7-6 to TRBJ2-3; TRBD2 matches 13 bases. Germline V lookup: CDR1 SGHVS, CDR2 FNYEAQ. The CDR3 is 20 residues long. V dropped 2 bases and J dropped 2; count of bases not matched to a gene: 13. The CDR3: CASSLFHGLAGDTDTDTQYF. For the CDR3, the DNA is TGTGCCAGCAGCTTATTTCACGGACTAGCGGGGGACACCGACACAGATACGCAGTATTTT.

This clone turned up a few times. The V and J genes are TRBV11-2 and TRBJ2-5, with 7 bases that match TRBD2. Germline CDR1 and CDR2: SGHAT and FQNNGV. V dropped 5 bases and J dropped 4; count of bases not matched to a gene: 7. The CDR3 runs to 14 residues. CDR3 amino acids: CASSPRASGETQYF. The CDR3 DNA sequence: TGTGCCAGCAGCCCCAGGGCTAGCGGAGAGACCCAGTACTTC.

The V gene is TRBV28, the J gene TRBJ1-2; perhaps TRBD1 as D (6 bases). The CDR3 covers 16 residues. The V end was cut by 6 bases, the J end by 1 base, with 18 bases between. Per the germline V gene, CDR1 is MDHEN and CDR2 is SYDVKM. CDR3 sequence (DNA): TGTGCCAGCAGGGCAGGGGCCCAAAATATTAACTATGGCTACACCTTC. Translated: CASRAGAQNINYGYTF.

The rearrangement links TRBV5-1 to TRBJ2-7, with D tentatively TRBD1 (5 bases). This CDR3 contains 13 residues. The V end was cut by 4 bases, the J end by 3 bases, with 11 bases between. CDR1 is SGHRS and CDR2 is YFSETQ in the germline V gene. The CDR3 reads CASSPAGFYEQYF. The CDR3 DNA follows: TGCGCCAGCAGCCCGGCAGGGTTCTACGAGCAGTACTTC.

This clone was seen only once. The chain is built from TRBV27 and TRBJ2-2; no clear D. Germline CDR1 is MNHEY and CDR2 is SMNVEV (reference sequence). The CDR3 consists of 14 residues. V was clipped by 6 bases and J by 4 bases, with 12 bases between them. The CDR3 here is CASRELTSTGELFF. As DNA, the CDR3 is TGTGCCAGCAGAGAACTCACAAGCACCGGGGAGCTGTTTTTT.

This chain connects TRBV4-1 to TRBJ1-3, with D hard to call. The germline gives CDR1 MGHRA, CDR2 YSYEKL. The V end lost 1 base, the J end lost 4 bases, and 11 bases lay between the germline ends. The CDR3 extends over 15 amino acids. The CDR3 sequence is CASSQGVEPGNTIYF. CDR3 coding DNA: TGCGCCAGCAGCCAAGGGGTCGAACCCGGAAACACCATATATTTT.

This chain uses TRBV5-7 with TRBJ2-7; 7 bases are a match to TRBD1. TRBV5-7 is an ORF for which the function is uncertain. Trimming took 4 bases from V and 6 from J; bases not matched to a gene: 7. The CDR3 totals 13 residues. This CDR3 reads CASSGTVSGEQYF. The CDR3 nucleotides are TGTGCCAGCAGCGGGACAGTATCGGGCGAGCAGTACTTC.

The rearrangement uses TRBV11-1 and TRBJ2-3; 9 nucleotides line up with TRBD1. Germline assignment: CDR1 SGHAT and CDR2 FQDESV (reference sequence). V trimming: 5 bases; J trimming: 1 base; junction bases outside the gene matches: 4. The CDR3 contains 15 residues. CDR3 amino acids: CASSPWDRGTDTQYF. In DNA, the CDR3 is TGTGCCAGCAGCCCATGGGACAGGGGCACAGATACGCAGTATTTT.

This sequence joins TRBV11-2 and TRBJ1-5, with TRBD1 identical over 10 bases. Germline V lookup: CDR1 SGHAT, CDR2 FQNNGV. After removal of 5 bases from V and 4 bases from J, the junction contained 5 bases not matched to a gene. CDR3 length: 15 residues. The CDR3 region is CASSPGGQGNQPQHF. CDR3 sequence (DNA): TGTGCCAGCAGCCCGGGGGGACAGGGGAATCAGCCCCAGCATTTT.

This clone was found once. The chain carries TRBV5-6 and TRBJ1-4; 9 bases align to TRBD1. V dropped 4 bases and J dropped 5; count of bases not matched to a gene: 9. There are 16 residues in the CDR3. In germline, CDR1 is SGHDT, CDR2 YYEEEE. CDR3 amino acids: CASSADTGTGNEKLFF. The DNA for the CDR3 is TGTGCCAGCAGCGCCGACACCGGGACAGGGAATGAAAAACTGTTTTTT. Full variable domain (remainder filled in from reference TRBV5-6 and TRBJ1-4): DAGVTQSPTHLIKTRGQQVTLRCSPKSGHDTVSWYQQALGQGPQFIFQYYEEEERQRGNFPDRFSGHQFPNYSSELNVNALLLGDSALYLCASSADTGTGNEKLFFGSGTQLSVL.

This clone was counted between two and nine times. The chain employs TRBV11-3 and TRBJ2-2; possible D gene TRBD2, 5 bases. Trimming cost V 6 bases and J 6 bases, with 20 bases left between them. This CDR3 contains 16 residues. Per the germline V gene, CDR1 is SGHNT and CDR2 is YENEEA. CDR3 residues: CASRPRAEGKAGELFF. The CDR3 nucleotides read TGTGCCAGCAGACCCCGGGCAGAGGGAAAGGCCGGGGAGCTGTTTTTT.

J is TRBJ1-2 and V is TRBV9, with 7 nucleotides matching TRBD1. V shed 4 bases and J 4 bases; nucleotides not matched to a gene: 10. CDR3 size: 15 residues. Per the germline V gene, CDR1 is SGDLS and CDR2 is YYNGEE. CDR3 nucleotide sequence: TGTGCCAGCAGCCCCAGGGGGGGGCCGGGCTATGGCTACACCTTC. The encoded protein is CASSPRGGPGYGYTF.

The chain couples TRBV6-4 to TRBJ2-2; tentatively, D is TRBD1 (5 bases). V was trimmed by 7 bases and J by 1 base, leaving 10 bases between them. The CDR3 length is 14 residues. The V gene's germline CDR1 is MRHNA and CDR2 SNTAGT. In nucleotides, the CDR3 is TGTGCCAGCAAGAACGGACAGAACACCGGGGAGCTGTTTTTT. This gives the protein CASKNGQNTGELFF.

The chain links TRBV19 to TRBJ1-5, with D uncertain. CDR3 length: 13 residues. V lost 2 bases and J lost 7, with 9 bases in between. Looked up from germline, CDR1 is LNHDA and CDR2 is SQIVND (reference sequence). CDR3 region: CASSITAAQPQHF. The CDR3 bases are TGTGCCAGTAGTATAACGGCAGCCCAGCCCCAGCATTTT.

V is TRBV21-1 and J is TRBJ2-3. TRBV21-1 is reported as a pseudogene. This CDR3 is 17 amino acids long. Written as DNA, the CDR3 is TGTGCCAGCAGCCAAGATCTCGCGGACCCCCAGGTGGATACGCAGTATTTT. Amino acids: CASSQDLADPQVDTQYF.

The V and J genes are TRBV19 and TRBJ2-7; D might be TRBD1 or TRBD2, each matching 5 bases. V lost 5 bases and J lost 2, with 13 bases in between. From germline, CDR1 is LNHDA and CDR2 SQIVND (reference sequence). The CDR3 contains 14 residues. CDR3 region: CASSPRDPPYEQYF. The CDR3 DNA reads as TGTGCCAGTAGTCCACGGGACCCCCCCTACGAGCAGTACTTC.

DNA for the CDR3: TGTGCCAGTAGTATGCCCAGGCGTATAAACCGGAACACTGAAGCTTTCTTT. It encodes CASSMPRRINRNTEAFF. The gene calls are TRBV19 and TRBJ1-1, with no clear D. Per germline, CDR1 LNHDA and CDR2 SQIVND (reference sequence). The CDR3 is 17 amino acids. V was pared by 3 bases and J by 1 base, with 18 bases between.

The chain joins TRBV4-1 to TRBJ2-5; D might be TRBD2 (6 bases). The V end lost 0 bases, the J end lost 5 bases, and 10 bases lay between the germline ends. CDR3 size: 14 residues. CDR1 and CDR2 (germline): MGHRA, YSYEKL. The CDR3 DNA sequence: TGCGCCAGCAGCCAAGAGCGGAGGGAGGAGACCCAGTACTTC. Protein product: CASSQERREETQYF.

CDR3 in DNA: TGTGCCACCACTGTAGCGGGGCGCACAGATACGCAGTATTTT. It translates to CATTVAGRTDTQYF. The V and J genes are TRBV10-3 and TRBJ2-3; 8 nucleotides match TRBD2. The junction had 7 bases not matched to a gene; V was cut back by 10 bases and J by 1 base. CDR1 and CDR2 (germline): ENHRY, SYGVKD. This CDR3 is 14 amino acids long.

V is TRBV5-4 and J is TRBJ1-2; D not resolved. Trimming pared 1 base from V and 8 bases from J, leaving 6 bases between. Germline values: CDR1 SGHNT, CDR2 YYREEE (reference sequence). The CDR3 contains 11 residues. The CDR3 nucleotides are TGTGCCAGCAGCTTGAGTGGGGGCTACACCTTC. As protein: CASSLSGGYTF.

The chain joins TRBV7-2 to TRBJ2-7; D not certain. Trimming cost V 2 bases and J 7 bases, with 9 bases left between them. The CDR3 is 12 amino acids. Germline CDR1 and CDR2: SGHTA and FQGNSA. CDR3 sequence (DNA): TGTGCCAGCAGCTTACGTGGGCTAGAGCAGTACTTC. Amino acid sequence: CASSLRGLEQYF.

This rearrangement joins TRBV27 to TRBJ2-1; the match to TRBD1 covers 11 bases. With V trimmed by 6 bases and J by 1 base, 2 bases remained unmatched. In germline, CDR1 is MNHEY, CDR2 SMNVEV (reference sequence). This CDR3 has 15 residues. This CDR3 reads CASRDRGLSYNEQFF. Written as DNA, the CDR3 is TGTGCCAGCAGGGACAGGGGGCTATCCTACAATGAGCAGTTCTTC.

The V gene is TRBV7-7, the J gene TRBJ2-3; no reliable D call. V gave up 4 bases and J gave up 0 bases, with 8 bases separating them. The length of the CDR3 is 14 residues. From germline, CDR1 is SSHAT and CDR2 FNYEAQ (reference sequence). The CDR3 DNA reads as TGTGCCAGCAGCTCCGACAAGAGCACAGATACGCAGTATTTT. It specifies CASSSDKSTDTQYF.

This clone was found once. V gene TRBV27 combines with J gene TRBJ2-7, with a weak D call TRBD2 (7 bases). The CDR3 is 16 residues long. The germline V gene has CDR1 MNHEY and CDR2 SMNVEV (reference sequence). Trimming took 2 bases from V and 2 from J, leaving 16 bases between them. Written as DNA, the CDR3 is TGTGCCAGCAGTTTAAGGTGGGGGGGCCCAACCTACGAGCAGTACTTC. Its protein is CASSLRWGGPTYEQYF.

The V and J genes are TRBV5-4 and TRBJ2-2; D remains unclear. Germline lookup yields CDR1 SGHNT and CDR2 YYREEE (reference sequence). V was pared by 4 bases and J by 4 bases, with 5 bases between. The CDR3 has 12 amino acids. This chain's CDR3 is CASSHFTGELFF. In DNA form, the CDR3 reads TGTGCCAGCAGCCATTTCACCGGGGAGCTGTTTTTT.

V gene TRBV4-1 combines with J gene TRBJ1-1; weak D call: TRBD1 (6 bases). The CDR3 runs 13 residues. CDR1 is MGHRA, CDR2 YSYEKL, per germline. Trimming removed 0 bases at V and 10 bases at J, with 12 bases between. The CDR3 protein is CASSQDPGRGAFF. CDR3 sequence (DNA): TGCGCCAGCAGCCAAGATCCCGGCAGGGGAGCTTTCTTT.

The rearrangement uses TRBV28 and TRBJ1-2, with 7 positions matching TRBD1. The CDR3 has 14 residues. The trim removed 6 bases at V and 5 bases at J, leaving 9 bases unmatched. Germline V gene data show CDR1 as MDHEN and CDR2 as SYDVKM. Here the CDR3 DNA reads TGTGCCAGCAGACCTACAGGGGTCGGGTATGGCTACACCTTC. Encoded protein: CASRPTGVGYGYTF.